What follows are 24 T cell receptor beta chains derived from one specimen sequenced in a study of siplizumab effects on memory and regulatory T cells. Here immunoSEQ multiplex PCR was the method, and the copy in TCRdb shows in-frame clones only, minus some. The table includes some 120,000 clones, 80% to 95% detected once. Sequenced sample: non-Treg CD4+ T cells sorted from blood. These receptors came from a human donor in good health.

The chain joins TRBV4-1 to TRBJ1-4; D uncertain. CDR3 length: 13 amino acids. Trimming left V 4 bases short and J 8 bases short, with 11 bases between. CDR1 and CDR2 (germline): MGHRA, YSYEKL. The CDR3 bases are TGCGCCAGCAGCCTAGTATTGGGGGAAAAACTGTTTTTT. Protein: CASSLVLGEKLFF.

The rearrangement links TRBV5-1 to TRBJ2-6, with D uncertain. This CDR3 is 16 amino acids long. Trimming removed 1 base from V and 4 bases from J, with 12 bases in between. The germline CDR1 and CDR2 sequences are SGHRS and YFSETQ. CDR3 coding DNA: TGCGCCAGCAGCTTGAGTTCGGGTCCGGGGGCCAACGTCCTGACTTTC. Its protein is CASSLSSGPGANVLTF.

This chain links TRBV9 with TRBJ1-5, with 9 nucleotides matching TRBD1. With 0 bases clipped from V and 7 bases from J, the junction kept 5 bases outside the gene matches. Germline loops: CDR1 SGDLS, CDR2 YYNGEE. This CDR3 spans 15 amino acids. In nucleotides, the CDR3 is TGTGCCAGCAGCGTAGACGGGACAGGGAACCAGCCCCAGCATTTT. Translation gives CASSVDGTGNQPQHF.

The chain is built from TRBV7-9 and TRBJ1-1; 9 bases match TRBD1. Germline CDR1 and CDR2: SEHNR and FQNEAQ (reference sequence). The length of the CDR3 is 14 residues. Trimming at V came to 1 base and at J to 5 bases, leaving 2 bases not matched to a gene. The CDR3 DNA is TGTGCCAGCAGCTTAGGGGGACAGGGAACTGAAGCTTTCTTT. This codes for CASSLGGQGTEAFF.

The rearrangement links TRBV18 to TRBJ1-2; perhaps TRBD1 as D (6 bases). CDR3 length equals 16 residues. The V gene lost 1 base and the J gene lost 2 bases, with 14 bases spanning the gap. Germline V CDR1 and CDR2: KGHSH, LQKENI. The CDR3 DNA reads as TGTGCCAGCTCACCACTGGCGGGGGCCTTAAACTATGGCTACACCTTC. This encodes CASSPLAGALNYGYTF.

The count of this clone is one. V is TRBV5-1 and J is TRBJ1-4; 7 bases align to TRBD1. The CDR3 has 14 residues. Germline V lookup: CDR1 SGHRS, CDR2 YFSETQ. The J segment lost 7 bases and the V segment lost 4 bases, leaving 7 bases of the junction unmatched. The CDR3 spells CASSTGVVFEKLFF. As DNA, the CDR3 is TGCGCCAGCAGCACAGGGGTAGTATTTGAAAAACTGTTTTTT.

This clone showed up just once. This rearrangement joins TRBV15 to TRBJ2-3; no clear D. Germline-derived CDR1 and CDR2 are LNHNV and YYDKDF (reference sequence). Trimming removed 1 base at V and 6 bases at J, with 11 bases between. This CDR3 has 14 amino acids. CDR3 sequence: CATSRVTSSDTQYF. The CDR3 nucleotides are TGTGCCACCAGCAGAGTGACCTCAAGCGATACGCAGTATTTT.

This sequence joins TRBV6-5 and TRBJ2-7; 12 bases line up with TRBD2. With 7 bases clipped from V and 6 bases from J, the junction kept 7 bases outside the gene matches. Per germline, CDR1 MNHEY and CDR2 SVGAGI. CDR3 size: 14 residues. In DNA, the CDR3 is TGTGCCAGCACCCCCCTAGCGGGGGGGCTCGAGCAGTACTTC. Translating gives CASTPLAGGLEQYF.

A few counts support this clone. The chain recombines TRBV7-2 with TRBJ2-3; D gene uncertain. In germline, CDR1 is SGHTA, CDR2 FQGNSA. The V end was cut by 1 base, the J end by 0 bases, with 5 bases between. The CDR3 is made up of 14 amino acids. CDR3 sequence: CASSLGYSTDTQYF. In DNA form, the CDR3 reads TGTGCCAGCAGCTTAGGATATAGCACAGATACGCAGTATTTT.

The chain has TRBV19 and TRBJ1-1, with D hard to call. CDR3 length equals 14 residues. The germline V and J ends were trimmed by 3 bases and 2 bases, with 10 bases remaining between them. The germline V gene encodes CDR1 LNHDA and CDR2 SQIVND (reference sequence). CDR3 in amino acids: CASSISSVNTEAFF. CDR3 DNA sequence: TGTGCCAGTAGTATTTCCAGTGTCAACACTGAAGCTTTCTTT. The full variable domain, with the rest looked up from reference TRBV19 and TRBJ1-1, is DGGITQSPKYLFRKEGQNVTLSCEQNLNHDAMYWYRQDPGQGLRLIYYSQIVNDFQKGDIAEGYSVSREKKESFPLTVTSAQKNPTAFYLCASSISSVNTEAFFGQGTRLTVV.

J is TRBJ2-7 and V is TRBV5-1; D is perhaps TRBD1 (5 bases). The germline V gene encodes CDR1 SGHRS and CDR2 YFSETQ. The CDR3 extends over 15 amino acids. V gave up 1 base and J gave up 0 bases, with 11 bases separating them. CDR3 nucleotide sequence: TGCGCCAGCAGCTTGTCGGCAGGGCCCTCCTACGAGCAGTACTTC. It codes for CASSLSAGPSYEQYF.

The rearrangement uses TRBV19 and TRBJ2-2, with D uncertain. Trimming shortened V by 5 bases and J by 1 base, and 8 bases separated the two germline ends. CDR1 and CDR2 (germline): LNHDA, SQIVND (reference sequence). The CDR3 consists of 14 residues. CDR3 amino acids: CASSSGGNTGELFF. The CDR3 bases are TGTGCCAGTAGTTCGGGCGGGAACACCGGGGAGCTGTTTTTT.

V and J are TRBV6-1 and TRBJ1-2; no clear D gene. V was trimmed by 2 bases and J by 5 bases, leaving 18 bases between them. The CDR3 totals 16 residues. CDR1 MNHNS and CDR2 SASEGT come from the germline V gene. CDR3 region: CASSENSSKVGYGYTF. CDR3 sequence (DNA): TGTGCCAGCAGTGAAAATAGTTCCAAAGTGGGATATGGCTACACCTTC.

The rearrangement links TRBV19 to TRBJ2-3; 10 bases are shared with TRBD1. This CDR3 contains 15 residues. CDR1 is LNHDA, CDR2 SQIVND, per germline (reference sequence). With 7 bases clipped from V and 0 bases from J, the junction kept 4 bases outside the gene matches. This CDR3 reads CASNDRGLSTDTQYF. As DNA, the CDR3 is TGTGCCAGTAACGACAGGGGGCTTAGCACAGATACGCAGTATTTT. Together with reference TRBV19 and TRBJ2-3, the CDR3 gives the full variable domain: DGGITQSPKYLFRKEGQNVTLSCEQNLNHDAMYWYRQDPGQGLRLIYYSQIVNDFQKGDIAEGYSVSREKKESFPLTVTSAQKNPTAFYLCASNDRGLSTDTQYFGPGTRLTVL.

J is TRBJ2-3 and V is TRBV6-5; the match to TRBD1 covers 7 bases. The junction had 6 bases not matched to a gene; V was cut back by 5 bases and J by 4 bases. Germline V gives CDR1 MNHEY, CDR2 SVGAGI. CDR3 length: 14 residues. CDR3 residues: CASSQDRPADTQYF. CDR3 DNA: TGTGCCAGCAGTCAGGACAGGCCGGCAGATACGCAGTATTTT.

The chain couples TRBV4-1 to TRBJ1-5; D not resolved. The CDR3 extends over 15 amino acids. Trimming stripped 0 bases from V and 4 bases from J, with 10 bases between. Germline CDR1 MGHRA, CDR2 YSYEKL. The CDR3 coding sequence is TGCGCCAGCAGCCAAGATATAGTGGGAAATCAGCCCCAGCATTTT. It translates to CASSQDIVGNQPQHF.

J is TRBJ1-5 and V is TRBV18, with 9 bases that match TRBD1. The length of the CDR3 is 17 residues. V lost 3 bases and J lost 2; bases outside the gene matches: 8. Germline V CDR1 and CDR2: KGHSH, LQKENI. CDR3 nucleotides: TGTGCCAGCTCACCCAGGGACAGGGATTTCCGCAATCAGCCCCAGCATTTT. Its translation is CASSPRDRDFRNQPQHF.

The chain joins TRBV5-6 to TRBJ1-2; 7 nucleotides align to TRBD1. The germline CDR1 and CDR2 sequences are SGHDT and YYEEEE. This CDR3 has 14 amino acids. V lost 4 bases to trimming and J lost 1 base; unmatched junction nucleotides: 4. DNA of the CDR3: TGTGCCAGCAGCACCGGGACAGTTAACTATGGCTACACCTTC. Residues: CASSTGTVNYGYTF.

This clone showed up just once. The chain joins TRBV7-9 to TRBJ1-5, with 8 bases matching TRBD1. CDR1 and CDR2 from the germline V gene are SEHNR and FQNEAQ (reference sequence). The V and J ends lost 5 bases and 4 bases, in that order; junction bases with no gene match: 7. This CDR3 region has 15 residues. This CDR3 is CASSPGQGRNQPQHF. The CDR3 DNA sequence: TGTGCCAGCAGCCCCGGACAGGGTCGAAATCAGCCCCAGCATTTT.

V is TRBV5-6 and J is TRBJ1-4; no clear D. The V end was cut by 3 bases, the J end by 7 bases, with 13 bases between. Germline lookup yields CDR1 SGHDT and CDR2 YYEEEE. CDR3 length equals 14 residues. Here the CDR3 DNA reads TGTGCCAGCAGCTCCCGGGCCCAGACTGAAAAACTGTTTTTT. It codes for CASSSRAQTEKLFF.

This sequence joins TRBV5-4 and TRBJ1-3; D not resolved. The CDR3 sequence is 16 residues long. Germline lookup yields CDR1 SGHNT and CDR2 YYREEE (reference sequence). V shed 1 base and J shed 0 bases, with 11 bases lying between them. The CDR3 reads CASSLFSSLSGNTIYF. The CDR3 DNA sequence: TGTGCCAGCAGCTTGTTTAGTAGCCTCTCTGGAAACACCATATATTTT.

The chain employs TRBV30 and TRBJ1-2; D ambiguous. The CDR3 runs 10 residues. Deletions cut 8 bases from V and 4 bases from J, with 8 bases between. Germline V gives CDR1 GTSNPN, CDR2 SVGIG (reference sequence). CDR3 sequence: CALFVYGYTF. The CDR3 nucleotides are TGTGCCCTGTTCGTCTATGGCTACACCTTC.

The J gene is TRBJ1-4, the V gene TRBV18; D not resolved. V lost 1 base, J lost 0 bases, and 9 bases lay in between. The germline gives CDR1 KGHSH, CDR2 LQKENI. The CDR3 sequence is 16 residues long. CDR3 DNA: TGTGCCAGCTCACCACGTACCAGCTCAACTAATGAAAAACTGTTTTTT. Protein product: CASSPRTSSTNEKLFF.

The rearrangement joins TRBV6-1 to TRBJ2-7, with no clear D. The CDR3 is 10 amino acids. Germline lookup yields CDR1 MNHNS and CDR2 SASEGT. The V end was cut by 9 bases, the J end by 2 bases, with 5 bases between. The CDR3 spells CASRTYEQYF. In nucleotides, the CDR3 is TGTGCCAGTCGTACCTACGAGCAGTACTTC.